This T cell receptor (beta chain) came from a study of blood T cell repertoires in COVID-19. Study context: The United States, Italy and Spain provided the acute and convalescent COVID-19 samples.

This CDR3 comprises 17 residues. J lost 5 bases, V lost 5 bases, and 17 bases had no gene match. Per germline, CDR1 SNHLY and CDR2 FYNNEI. It was during active infection that Seattle patients were enrolled and then longitudinally followed. In the original processing: For nucleated cells, counts were estimated from reference gene primer amplification. The assay was immunoSEQ multiplex PCR, and TCRdb's table has in-frame clones only and misses some. V, J and clone size are those of that table, while D and trimming were read from the DNA. Among about 370,000 clones, 89% were seen once, and the ten largest hold around 3%.

The rearrangement links TRBV2 to TRBJ2-5; 7 nucleotides line up with TRBD1. Material: peripheral blood. The source is a woman in her 30s with COVID-19, enrolled during active disease. The CDR3 DNA reads as TGTGCCAGCAGTCCCCCCGGGTTTAGAGGGGGCCCGGAGACCCAGTACTTC. This gives the protein CASSPPGFRGGPETQYF.